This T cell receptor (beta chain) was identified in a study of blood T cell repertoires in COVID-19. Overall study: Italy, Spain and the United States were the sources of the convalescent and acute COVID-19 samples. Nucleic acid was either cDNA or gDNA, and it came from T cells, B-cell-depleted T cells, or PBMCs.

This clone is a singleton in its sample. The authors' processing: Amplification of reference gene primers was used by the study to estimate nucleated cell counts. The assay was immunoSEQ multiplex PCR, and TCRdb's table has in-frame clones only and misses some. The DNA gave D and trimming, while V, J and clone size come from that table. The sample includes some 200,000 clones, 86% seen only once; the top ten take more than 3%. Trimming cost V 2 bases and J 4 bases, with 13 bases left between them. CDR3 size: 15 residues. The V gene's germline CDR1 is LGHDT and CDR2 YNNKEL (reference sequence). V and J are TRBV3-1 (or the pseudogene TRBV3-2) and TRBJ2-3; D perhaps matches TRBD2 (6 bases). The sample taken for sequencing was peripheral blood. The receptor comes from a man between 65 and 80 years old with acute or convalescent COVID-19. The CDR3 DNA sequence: TGTGCCAGCAGCCAACGGCGGGAAATGGCAGATACGCAGTATTTT. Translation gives CASSQRREMADTQYF.